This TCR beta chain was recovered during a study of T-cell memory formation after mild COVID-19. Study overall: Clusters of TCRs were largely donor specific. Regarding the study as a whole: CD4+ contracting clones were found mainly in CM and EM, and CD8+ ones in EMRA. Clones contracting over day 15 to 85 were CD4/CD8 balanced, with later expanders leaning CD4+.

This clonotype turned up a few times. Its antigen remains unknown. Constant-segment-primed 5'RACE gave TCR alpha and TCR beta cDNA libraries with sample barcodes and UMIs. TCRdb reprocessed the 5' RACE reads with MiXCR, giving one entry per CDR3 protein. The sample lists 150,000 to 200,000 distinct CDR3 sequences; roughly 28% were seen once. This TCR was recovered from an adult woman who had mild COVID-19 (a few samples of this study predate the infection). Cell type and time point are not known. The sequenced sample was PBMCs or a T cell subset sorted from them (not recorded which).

Written as DNA, the CDR3 is TGCAGTGCTAGTACCGGGACAGGGTTGGAGCAGTACTTC. This gives the protein CSASTGTGLEQYF. The rearrangement uses TRBV20-1 and TRBJ2-7, with 9 bases matching TRBD1. CDR1 DFQATT and CDR2 SNEGSKA come from the germline V gene (reference sequence). The V gene end was trimmed by 3 bases and the J gene end by 7 bases; junction bases not matched to a gene: 7. This CDR3 is built from 13 residues.